The present T cell receptor beta chain was sequenced within a study of T-cell memory formation after mild COVID-19 (dated by TCRdb to the early 2020s). As for the study more broadly: TCR sequence clusters from the two donors were found to be largely donor specific. In two donors, T-cell clones that expanded and contracted after mild COVID-19 were tracked by sequencing TCRalpha and TCRbeta repertoires over time. Two young, previously healthy adult volunteers, one female and one male, were included in the cohort. Overall results and qualifications from the work: Balanced CD4/CD8 phenotypes were observed for clones contracting from day 15 to 85, whereas a bias towards CD4+ was observed for a second wave of clones expanding from day 15 to 37. The detection of some responding clones in pre-infection memory suggests that pre-existing cross-reactive memory T cells joined the SARS-CoV-2 response. The second-wave clones that peaked on day 37 were not confirmed to be SARS-CoV-2 specific. Only a couple of mild cases were covered in the study, and larger cohorts including severe cases with pre-infection samples were considered necessary. Contracting CD4+ clones were located mainly in the CM and EM memory subsets, whereas CD8+ clones were found to be enriched in EMRA.

Note on this clonotype: No antigen is known for it. No base quality values were provided; no much bigger clone lies one nucleotide off.

Ficoll-Paque density gradient centrifugation was the method used to isolate PBMCs. Sequencing relied on an Illumina NovaSeq 6000. cDNA libraries for TCRalpha and TCRbeta were prepared by 5'RACE using constant-segment primers, with sample barcodes and unique molecular identifiers added. RNA was extracted from every sample with Trizol reagent. Libraries were amplified in two PCR steps, with a second sample barcode and Illumina TruSeq adapters added in the second step. Libraries were sequenced on an Illumina NovaSeq with 2 x 150 bp paired-end reads. As for how the authors treated the data: Demultiplexing of reads and collapsing into UMI-guided consensus sequences were performed with migec v1.2.7. Using mixcr v2.1.11, UMI consensuses were aligned to TRA and TRB V and J templates and then assembled into clonotypes. A clonotype was counted as expanded or contracted only when both edgeR and NoisET called the clonotype significant, with the noise models trained on biological replicates. For edgeR calls, the cutoffs were a false discovery rate-adjusted p below 0.01 and a log2 fold-change threshold of 1. PCA with hierarchical clustering of max-normalized trajectories of the 1000 most abundant clonotypes was used as exploratory dynamics analysis. Separately sequenced CD4+ and CD8+ repertoires were used to assign the CD4 or CD8 phenotype of responding clones. TCRdb itself trimmed the public reads at Q25 with fastp, ran MiXCR and retained productive beta chains. Entries are consolidated by CDR3 protein sequence, retaining the most common genes and DNA. The V and J calls reflect TCRdb's pipeline rather than the authors' work. The sample has around 250,000 distinct CDR3 sequences on record, roughly 10% of them singletons. The top ten constitute around a fifth of the sample.

V is pruned by 7 bases and J by 7 bases, leaving 7 bases of the junction without a gene match. From a lookup of the germline V gene (reference sequence), CDR1 and CDR2 are MNHNY and SVGAGI. The CDR3 contains 14 residues, cysteine and phenylalanine counted. Solely the CDR3 DNA is kept, with 42 bases framed from the first base. This TCR was recovered from a man in his late teens or twenties who had mild COVID-19 (a few samples of this study predate the infection). The sample titles of this study are shuffled in the database, so cell type and time point are left out; the donor was told from shared clones. The V gene is TRBV6-6 and the J gene is TRBJ1-4; 9 bases in the middle match TRBD1. The sequenced sample was PBMCs or a T cell subset sorted from them (not recorded which). The nucleotide sequence is TGTGCCAGCACCGCGGACAGGGGAGGTGAAAAACTGTTTTTT. It codes for CASTADRGGEKLFF.